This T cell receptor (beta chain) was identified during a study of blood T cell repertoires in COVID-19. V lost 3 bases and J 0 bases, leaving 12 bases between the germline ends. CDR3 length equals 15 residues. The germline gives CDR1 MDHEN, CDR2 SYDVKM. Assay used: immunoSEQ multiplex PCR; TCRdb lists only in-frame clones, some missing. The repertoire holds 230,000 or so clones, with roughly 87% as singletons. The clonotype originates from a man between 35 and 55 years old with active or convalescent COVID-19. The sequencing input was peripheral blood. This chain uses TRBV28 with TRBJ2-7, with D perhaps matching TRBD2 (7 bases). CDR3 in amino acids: CASSFYGGLSYEQYF. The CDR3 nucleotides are TGTGCCAGCAGTTTCTACGGGGGGCTCTCCTACGAGCAGTACTTC.